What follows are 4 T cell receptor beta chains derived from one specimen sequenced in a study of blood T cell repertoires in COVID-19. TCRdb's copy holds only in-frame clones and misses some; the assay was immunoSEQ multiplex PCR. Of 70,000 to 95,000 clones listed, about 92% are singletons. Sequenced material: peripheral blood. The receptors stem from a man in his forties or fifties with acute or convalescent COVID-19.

The CDR3 reads CASSGQGPTGNTIYF. CDR3 sequence (DNA): TGTGCCAGCAGTGGACAGGGTCCCACTGGAAACACCATATATTTT. The gene calls are TRBV6-2 or TRBV6-3 and TRBJ1-3, with 8 bases matching TRBD1. The CDR3 is made up of 15 amino acids. V lost 5 bases to trimming and J lost 2 bases; unmatched junction nucleotides: 5. Germline assignment: CDR1 MNHEY and CDR2 SVGEGT.

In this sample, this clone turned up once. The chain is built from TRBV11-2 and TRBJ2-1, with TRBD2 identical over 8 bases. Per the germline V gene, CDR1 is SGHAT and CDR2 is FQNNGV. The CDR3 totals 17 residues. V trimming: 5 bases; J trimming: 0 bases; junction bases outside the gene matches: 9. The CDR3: CASSETSGGSSYNEQFF. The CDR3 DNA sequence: TGTGCCAGCAGCGAAACTAGCGGAGGGAGCTCCTACAATGAGCAGTTCTTC.

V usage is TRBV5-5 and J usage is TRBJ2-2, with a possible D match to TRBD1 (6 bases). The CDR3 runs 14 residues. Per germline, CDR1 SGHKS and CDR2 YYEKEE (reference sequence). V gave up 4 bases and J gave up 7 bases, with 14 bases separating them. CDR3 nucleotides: TGTGCCAGCAGCCTGCACAGGGAATACGGGGAGCTGTTTTTT. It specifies CASSLHREYGELFF.

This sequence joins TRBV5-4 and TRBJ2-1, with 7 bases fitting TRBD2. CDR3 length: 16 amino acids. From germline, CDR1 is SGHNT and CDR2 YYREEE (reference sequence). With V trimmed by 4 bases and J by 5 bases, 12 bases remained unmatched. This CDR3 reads CASSPESSGPHNEQFF. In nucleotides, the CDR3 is TGTGCCAGCAGCCCCGAGAGTAGCGGGCCCCACAATGAGCAGTTCTTC.